The 20 T cell receptor beta chains given below trace back to one sample, sequenced in a study of control samples from healthy donors and cancer patients. Only in-frame clones appear in the TCRdb table, and some are missing; sequencing was by immunoSEQ multiplex PCR. The table lists about 170,000 clones, 88% of them singletons. The sequenced sample consisted of blood. Source of these receptors: a woman in her twenties or thirties in good health.

The chain couples TRBV28 to TRBJ1-2, with TRBD1 matching over 9 bases. Germline loops: CDR1 MDHEN, CDR2 SYDVKM. The CDR3 length is 14 residues. V gave up 2 bases and J gave up 8 bases; unmatched junction bases: 6. The DNA for the CDR3 is TGTGCCAGCAGTTTACCAGGGGGACAGGGAGGCTACACCTTC. Protein sequence: CASSLPGGQGGYTF.

The chain has TRBV5-1 and TRBJ1-1; TRBD1 agrees at 8 bases. This CDR3 has 16 amino acids. CDR1 SGHRS and CDR2 YFSETQ come from the germline V gene. V was clipped by 4 bases and J by 3 bases; unmatched bases: 11. As DNA, the CDR3 is TGCGCCAGCAGCCCCCAACCCACAGGGGGATACACTGAAGCTTTCTTT. Translated, it gives CASSPQPTGGYTEAFF.

This clone showed up just once. The V and J genes are TRBV21-1 and TRBJ1-2; the table gives TRBD1 as D, unverified against the DNA. TRBV21-1 is described as a pseudogene. CDR3 length equals 10 residues. The CDR3 DNA reads as TGTGCCAGCACCAAGACAGGAGACACCTTC. This gives the protein CASTKTGDTF.

The CDR3 region is CASIGTSGNNEQFF. Written as DNA, the CDR3 is TGTGCCAGCATTGGTACTAGCGGTAACAATGAGCAGTTCTTC. The chain carries TRBV2 and TRBJ2-1, with 8 bases lining up with TRBD2. CDR1 is SNHLY and CDR2 is FYNNEI in the germline V gene. CDR3 length: 14 amino acids. V shed 7 bases and J 5 bases; nucleotides not matched to a gene: 7.

The chain employs TRBV27 and TRBJ2-1; 14 bases map to TRBD2. This CDR3 has 18 residues. V was pared by 1 base and J by 5 bases, with 7 bases of the junction left unmatched. In germline, CDR1 is MNHEY, CDR2 SMNVEV (reference sequence). The CDR3: CASSLWAGLAGENNEQFF. The CDR3 DNA reads TGTGCCAGCAGTTTATGGGCGGGACTAGCGGGAGAGAACAATGAGCAGTTCTTC.

The chain couples TRBV6-1 to TRBJ2-1; TRBD2 matches 8 bases. J gave up 4 bases and V 4 bases, and 18 bases lay outside the gene matches. The CDR3 is 19 amino acids. Per germline, CDR1 MNHNS and CDR2 SASEGT. This CDR3 is CASSGLREMGREVYNEQFF. The CDR3, as DNA: TGTGCCAGCAGTGGCCTTAGGGAGATGGGGCGGGAGGTATACAATGAGCAGTTCTTC.

This rearrangement joins TRBV27 to TRBJ1-1; D not certain. V lost 3 bases and J 1 base, leaving 12 bases between the germline ends. Germline assignment: CDR1 MNHEY and CDR2 SMNVEV (reference sequence). The CDR3 runs 15 residues. DNA for the CDR3: TGTGCCAGCAGTTTTTCCCATTTCGCGAACACTGAAGCTTTCTTT. Encoded protein: CASSFSHFANTEAFF.

The J gene is TRBJ1-4, the V gene TRBV2; no firm D call. CDR3 length equals 14 residues. Germline values: CDR1 SNHLY, CDR2 FYNNEI. V lost 6 bases and J 0 bases, leaving 8 bases between the germline ends. As DNA, the CDR3 is TGTGCCAGCAGGCCGTTTGCAACTAATGAAAAACTGTTTTTT. Residues: CASRPFATNEKLFF.

Points on this clone: The junction departs from the called germline gene at one end, perhaps through a read error. Within the sample, other DNA sequences also encode this same CDR3. This chain uses TRBV9 with TRBJ2-2; TRBD2 is a possible D gene (6 bases). CDR3 length: 16 amino acids. The germline gives CDR1 SGDLS, CDR2 YYNGEE. CDR3 amino acids: CASSVVSGAPPGELFF. DNA of the CDR3: TGTGCCAGCAGTGTAGTTAGCGGAGCCCCTCCCGGGGAGCTGTTTTTT.

The rearrangement links TRBV29-1 to TRBJ2-4; possibly TRBD1 for D (6 bases). Trimming removed 6 bases at V and 0 bases at J, with 12 bases between. The CDR3 loop spans 14 amino acids. CDR1 SQVTM and CDR2 ANQGSEA come from the germline V gene. The CDR3 DNA reads TGCAGCGTGTCAGGGGTTGAAGCCAAAAACATTCAGTACTTC. Protein: CSVSGVEAKNIQYF.

The rearrangement uses TRBV2 and TRBJ2-5; TRBD2 agrees at 8 bases. This CDR3 spans 14 amino acids. V lost 7 bases and J lost 4; bases outside the gene matches: 8. Looked up from germline, CDR1 is SNHLY and CDR2 is FYNNEI. DNA for the CDR3: TGTGCCAGCATGAAGGGACTAGTGACAGAGACCCAGTACTTC. Amino acids: CASMKGLVTETQYF.

This clone was recorded a few times. V and J are TRBV5-1 and TRBJ2-5, with TRBD1 matching over 7 bases. CDR3 length equals 14 residues. Losses at the gene ends were 5 bases for V and 5 bases for J; bases not matched to a gene: 9. Looked up from germline, CDR1 is SGHRS and CDR2 is YFSETQ. In DNA form, the CDR3 reads TGCGCCAGCAGGCTAGACAGGGCTGGGGAGACCCAGTACTTC. Protein: CASRLDRAGETQYF.

V and J are TRBV14 and TRBJ2-5, with D possibly TRBD1 on 7 matching bases. This CDR3 contains 19 residues. The germline gives CDR1 SGHDN, CDR2 FVKESK. The V end lost 0 bases, the J end lost 5 bases, and 25 bases lay between the germline ends. The CDR3 here is CASSQDHLPTPGGRETQYF. The CDR3 coding sequence is TGTGCCAGCAGCCAAGATCACCTCCCCACCCCAGGGGGGCGGGAGACCCAGTACTTC. The entire variable domain, with the rest obtained from reference TRBV14 and TRBJ2-5, is as follows: EAGVTQFPSHSVIEKGQTVTLRCDPISGHDNLYWYRRVMGKEIKFLLHFVKESKQDESGMPNNRFLAERTGGTYSTLKVQPAELEDSGVYFCASSQDHLPTPGGRETQYFGPGTRLLVL.

V is TRBV6-5 and J is TRBJ1-2, with a tentative D call TRBD1 (5 bases). With 7 bases removed from V and 0 bases from J, the gap between germline ends came to 9 bases. The CDR3 runs to 13 residues. CDR1 MNHEY and CDR2 SVGAGI come from the germline V gene. The CDR3 loop reads CASKTDANYGYTF. CDR3 coding DNA: TGTGCCAGCAAGACAGACGCTAACTATGGCTACACCTTC.

This rearrangement joins TRBV20-1 to TRBJ2-7, with D uncertain. CDR3 length: 11 residues. CDR1 and CDR2 from the germline V gene are DFQATT and SNEGSKA (reference sequence). CDR3 sequence reads: CSAPDSCEQYV. The DNA of the CDR3 is TGCAGTGCACCAGACTCCTGCGAGCAGTACGTC.

The chain has TRBV5-1 and TRBJ1-2; D is undetermined. The CDR3 is made up of 14 amino acids. Trimming took off 4 bases at V and 6 bases at J, with 16 bases between the two ends. The germline V gene has CDR1 SGHRS and CDR2 YFSETQ. CDR3 DNA sequence: TGCGCCAGCAGCCAAGACTGGGTCGGGAATGGCTACACCTTC. Translation: CASSQDWVGNGYTF.

The gene calls are TRBV7-2 and TRBJ1-4; TRBD1 agrees at 7 bases. CDR1 and CDR2 (germline): SGHTA, FQGNSA. This CDR3 contains 16 residues. Trimming at V came to 1 base and at J to 7 bases, leaving 9 bases not matched to a gene. CDR3 DNA: TGTGCCAGCAGCTTAGAAAGGGACTCAGGGGGTGAAAAACTGTTTTTT. This codes for CASSLERDSGGEKLFF.

This clone was seen a single time. The V gene is TRBV5-1, the J gene TRBJ2-4; D might be TRBD1 or TRBD2, each matching 5 bases. CDR1 is SGHRS, CDR2 YFSETQ, per germline. V was cut by 0 bases and J by 8 bases, with 18 bases left in between. CDR3 length: 16 amino acids. This CDR3 reads CASSLATGGGVDIQYF. CDR3 bases: TGCGCCAGCAGCTTGGCCACCGGTGGGGGAGTGGACATTCAGTACTTC. Combining the CDR3 with reference TRBV5-1 and TRBJ2-4 gives the whole variable domain KAGVTQTPRYLIKTRGQQVTLSCSPISGHRSVSWYQQTPGQGLQFLFEYFSETQRNKGNFPGRFSGRQFSNSRSEMNVSTLELGDSALYLCASSLATGGGVDIQYFGAGTRLSVL.

This clone has just a few counts. V is TRBV24-1 and J is TRBJ1-5; D may be TRBD1 (5 bases). The V gene's germline CDR1 is KGHDR and CDR2 SFDVKD. Trimming shortened V by 10 bases and J by 6 bases, and 15 bases separated the two germline ends. The length of the CDR3 is 13 residues. The CDR3 is CATSEGRGQPQHF. The CDR3 bases are TGTGCCACATCGGAGGGGCGAGGTCAGCCCCAGCATTTT.

This clone was observed a single time. The chain has TRBV7-9 and TRBJ1-4, with 7 bases aligning to TRBD1. V shed 2 bases, J shed 0 bases, and the junction held 0 bases outside the gene matches. Germline V gene lookup returns CDR1 SEHNR and CDR2 FQNEAQ (reference sequence). This CDR3 has 15 amino acids. CDR3 DNA: TGTGCCAGCAGCTTACAGGGGGCAACTAATGAAAAACTGTTTTTT. It translates to CASSLQGATNEKLFF.